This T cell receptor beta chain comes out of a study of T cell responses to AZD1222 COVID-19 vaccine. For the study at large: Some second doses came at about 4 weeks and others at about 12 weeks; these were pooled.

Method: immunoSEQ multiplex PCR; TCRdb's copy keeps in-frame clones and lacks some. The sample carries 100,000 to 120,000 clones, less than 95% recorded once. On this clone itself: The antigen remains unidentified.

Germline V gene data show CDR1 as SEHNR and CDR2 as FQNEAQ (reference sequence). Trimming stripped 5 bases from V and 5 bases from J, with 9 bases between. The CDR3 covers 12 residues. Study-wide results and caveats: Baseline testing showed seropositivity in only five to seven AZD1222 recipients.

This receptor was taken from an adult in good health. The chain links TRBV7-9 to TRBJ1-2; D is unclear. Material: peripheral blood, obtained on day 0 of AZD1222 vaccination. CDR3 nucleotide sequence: TGTGCCAGCAGCCTCCCCCCATATGGCTACACCTTC. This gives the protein CASSLPPYGYTF.